This T cell receptor beta chain was recorded in a study of CD8 T cells in Susac syndrome. TEMRA cells were FACS-enriched and CD8+ and CD4+ T cells negatively isolated. It was with random hexamers that roughly 0.45 to 1 ug RNA was reverse transcribed. TCRdb independently ran MiXCR on the immunoSEQ multiplex PCR reads; one entry per CDR3 protein. The sample contains about 140,000 distinct CDR3 sequences, over 85% of which appear only once. From germline, CDR1 is SEHNR and CDR2 FQNEAQ (reference sequence). The CDR3 runs to 14 residues. The V segment lost 7 bases and the J segment 1 base; nucleotides outside the gene matches: 6.

This rearrangement joins TRBV7-9 to TRBJ2-5; 7 bases align to TRBD1. The sequenced material came from CD8+ T cells from PBMCs. This TCR was recovered from a human donor in good health. The CDR3 reads CASTPTGTQETQYF. The CDR3, as DNA: TGTGCCAGCACCCCGACAGGGACCCAAGAGACCCAGTACTTC.